This is a list of T cell receptor beta chains from one sample in a study of T cells in Graves' hyperthyroidism and ophthalmopathy. TCRdb reanalysed the multiplex PCR reads using MiXCR and keeps one entry per CDR3 protein. The sample has 300,000 to 450,000 distinct CDR3 sequences, approximately 15% seen once. Specimen: blood. These receptors were obtained from a woman in her thirties with Graves' ophthalmopathy. The conserved cysteine and the conserved F or W are not part of the CDR3 here. Each record gives: J gene, V gene, clone size, CDR3 protein. Not all rows give a size; the values are once, few, many and, for expanded clones, a class.

TRBJ2-7 TRBV30 many AIEGAQTYEQY
TRBJ2-3 TRBV4-1 few ASSQGRLGQSYTDTQY
TRBJ2-3 TRBV6-1 many ASIEGSGGTDTQY
TRBJ2-3 TRBV11-2 many ASSFSGTPTDTQY
TRBJ1-1 TRBV20-1 many SAREAGQLNTEAF
TRBJ2-3 TRBV7-9 many ASRHENTDTQY
TRBJ1-4 TRBV7-9 many ASSLMPGHEKLF
TRBJ1-6 TRBV6-1 many ASSDPGQGYSPLH
TRBJ1-5 TRBV7-8 few ASSSNRGMYQPQH
TRBJ1-2 TRBV19 - ASSHQGDYGYT
TRBJ2-7 TRBV5-6 many ASSFGNSRGAYEQY
TRBJ2-5 TRBV11-2 - ASSLGERFGDKKETQY
TRBJ2-7 TRBV5-6 - ASSSYRETEIYRYSYEQY
TRBJ2-5 TRBV15 many ATRDLRGKTQY
TRBJ1-1 TRBV7-6 few ASSLVVSGGLAF
TRBJ2-7 TRBV25-1 few ASSKGQGPYEQY